This T cell receptor (beta chain) was obtained from a study of blood T cell repertoires in COVID-19. This clone was found once. This CDR3 is 16 amino acids long. V lost 0 bases and J lost 2; bases outside the gene matches: 3. The V gene's germline CDR1 is SGHNT and CDR2 YYREEE (reference sequence). Profiling relied on immunoSEQ multiplex PCR, and the TCRdb table lists in-frame clones only, not all of them. The sample lists roughly 700,000 clones, around 89% occurring once. The sample comprised peripheral blood. The genes are TRBV5-4 and TRBJ2-3, with TRBD2 matching 10 bases. This clonotype was sampled from a young woman with acute or convalescent COVID-19. In DNA, the CDR3 is TGTGCCAGCAGCTTGGCTAGCGGGGGAACCACAGATACGCAGTATTTT. Its protein is CASSLASGGTTDTQYF.